This TCR beta chain derives from a study of identifying expanded T cells in peripheral blood. Sequenced by immunoSEQ multiplex PCR; TCRdb stores in-frame clones only, minus some. The sample includes roughly 100,000 clones, roughly 90% of them seen just once. This CDR3 contains 15 residues. Trimming took 5 bases from V and 7 from J; bases not matched to a gene: 5. Germline values: CDR1 SGHVS, CDR2 FNYEAQ. The rearrangement links TRBV7-6 to TRBJ2-3; TRBD2 agrees at 14 bases. The sequenced sample was blood. This sequence originates from a person between 18 and 70 years old in good health. This CDR3 is CASSGTSGGANTQYF. DNA for the CDR3: TGTGCCAGCAGCGGGACTAGCGGGGGTGCGAATACGCAGTATTTT.